The 6 T cell receptor beta chains presented below share a single source sample, sequenced in a study of T cells in Graves' hyperthyroidism and ophthalmopathy. Amplified regions were TCR beta CDR3 sequences from RNA transcripts. When the TCR CDR3 underwent first-round RT-PCR, the HTBI primer set was used. Via MiXCR, TCRdb re-called the multiplex PCR reads, giving one row per CDR3 protein. This table has about 560,000 distinct CDR3 sequences, about 45% appearing once. The material sequenced was peripheral blood or thyroid tissue (not recorded which). Receptors originate from a woman aged 18-30 years with Graves' hyperthyroidism.

This clonotype was counted between two and nine times. The genes are TRBV7-9 and TRBJ2-7; 9 bases are a match to TRBD1. The V and J ends lost 5 bases and 4 bases, in that order; junction bases with no gene match: 15. The CDR3 spans 17 residues. CDR1 and CDR2 from the germline V gene are SEHNR and FQNEAQ (reference sequence). CDR3 sequence reads: CASSHLHTGTGKYEQYF. In nucleotides, the CDR3 is TGTGCCAGCAGCCACCTCCACACCGGGACAGGGAAATACGAGCAGTACTTC.

This chain uses TRBV7-3 with TRBJ1-5; 7 bases map to TRBD1. The CDR3 is made up of 14 amino acids. The ends lost 2 bases at V and 7 bases at J; junction bases unmatched: 5. CDR1 and CDR2 from the germline V gene are SGHTA and FQGTGA. The chain's CDR3 is CASSLAGGEQPQHF. CDR3 nucleotides: TGTGCCAGCAGCTTAGCAGGGGGTGAACAGCCCCAGCATTTT.

For this clonotype: A read error is possible here, since a much larger clone lies one base away. The gene calls are TRBV29-1 and TRBJ2-7; 9 bases are shared with TRBD1. Unmatched junction bases numbered 8, after V lost 4 bases and J lost 4 bases. In germline, CDR1 is SQVTM, CDR2 ANQGSEA. The CDR3 has 14 amino acids. The CDR3 bases are TGCAGCGTTGGGGTGGGACAGGGAAGGTACGAGCAGTACTTC. This encodes CSVGVGQGRYEQYF.

The gene calls are TRBV11-1 and TRBJ2-2, with D perhaps given as TRBD1 or TRBD2 (6 bases each). The V and J ends lost 2 bases and 2 bases respectively, with 12 bases between them. Germline V gene data show CDR1 as SGHAT and CDR2 as FQDESV (reference sequence). The CDR3 has 16 residues. For the CDR3, the DNA is TGTGCCAGCAGCTTACTCGGGGGCCCTAACACCGGGGAGCTGTTTTTT. It specifies CASSLLGGPNTGELFF.

In the case of this clonotype: With a much larger clone just one base away, this may be a read error. V is TRBV7-8 and J is TRBJ2-5; D possibly corresponds to TRBD1 (5 bases). CDR1 and CDR2 from the germline V gene are SGHVS and FQNEAQ. The germline V and J ends were trimmed by 3 bases and 1 base, with 9 bases remaining between them. This CDR3 region has 14 residues. Here the CDR3 reads CASSFAGRQETQYF. The CDR3 region has the DNA TGTGCCAGCAGCTTTGCAGGGCGCCAAGAGACCCAGTACTTC.

This clonotype was detected ten times or more. This rearrangement joins TRBV25-1 to TRBJ1-1; no clear D gene. Germline loops: CDR1 MGHDK, CDR2 SYGVNS. V was pared by 0 bases and J by 0 bases, with 11 bases between. The CDR3 runs to 16 residues. CDR3 residues: CASSEYTGGMNTEAFF. CDR3 DNA: TGTGCCAGCAGTGAATATACCGGCGGAATGAACACTGAAGCTTTCTTT.